What follows is one T cell receptor beta chain and its context. The data were taken from a study of blood T cell repertoires in COVID-19. Study-level background: The study drew acute and convalescent COVID-19 samples from the United States, Italy and Spain. Sources were T cells, B-cell-depleted T cells, or PBMCs; the material itself was cDNA or gDNA.

CDR3 length: 14 residues. Trimming pared 6 bases from V and 7 bases from J, leaving 16 bases between. Germline CDR1 is MNHEY and CDR2 is SVGAGI. Study processing details: Amplified reference gene primers provided the basis for estimating nucleated cell counts. The protocol was immunoSEQ multiplex PCR, while the TCRdb copy is restricted to in-frame clones and leaves out a portion. V and J calls and clone size are as listed in that table; D and trimming were resolved from the DNA. This sample has 470,000 or so clones, with around 88% found just once. The origin of this receptor is a woman aged 25 to 39 with acute or convalescent COVID-19. The chain uses TRBV6-5 and TRBJ1-5; D possibly corresponds to TRBD1 (6 bases). The source material was peripheral blood. The CDR3 is CASSFGAGAQPQHF. The DNA of the CDR3 is TGTGCCAGCAGCTTCGGGGCAGGGGCCCAGCCCCAGCATTTT.